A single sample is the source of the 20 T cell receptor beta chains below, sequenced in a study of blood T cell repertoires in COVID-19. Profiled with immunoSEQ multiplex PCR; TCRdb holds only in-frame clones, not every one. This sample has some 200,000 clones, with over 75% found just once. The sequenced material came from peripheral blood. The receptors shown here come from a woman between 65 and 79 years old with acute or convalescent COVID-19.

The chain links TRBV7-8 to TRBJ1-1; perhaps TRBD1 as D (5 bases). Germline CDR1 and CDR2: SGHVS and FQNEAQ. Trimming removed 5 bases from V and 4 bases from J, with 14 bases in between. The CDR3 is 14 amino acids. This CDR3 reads CASSLAAQGTEAFF. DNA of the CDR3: TGTGCCAGCAGCCTTGCCGCGCAGGGCACTGAAGCTTTCTTT.

CDR3 DNA: TGTGCCAGTAGTCCGACTAGCGGGGGACTGTCGGTGGATATATTCTTC. Translated: CASSPTSGGLSVDIFF. The chain is built from TRBV19 and TRBJ2-1; TRBD2 agrees at 12 bases. CDR1 LNHDA and CDR2 SQIVND come from the germline V gene (reference sequence). The length of the CDR3 is 16 residues. Trimming took 5 bases from V and 16 from J; bases not matched to a gene: 18.

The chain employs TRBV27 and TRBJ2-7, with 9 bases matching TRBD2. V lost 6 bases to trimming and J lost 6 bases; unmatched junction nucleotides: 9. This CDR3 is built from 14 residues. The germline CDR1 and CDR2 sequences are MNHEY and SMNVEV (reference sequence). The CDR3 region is CASRLAGDVGEQYF. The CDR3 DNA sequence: TGTGCCAGCAGGTTAGCGGGAGATGTGGGCGAGCAGTACTTC.

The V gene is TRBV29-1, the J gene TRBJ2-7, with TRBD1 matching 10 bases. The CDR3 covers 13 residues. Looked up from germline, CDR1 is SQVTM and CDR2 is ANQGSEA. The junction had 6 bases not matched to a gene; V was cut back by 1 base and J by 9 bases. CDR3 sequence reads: CSVEGQGATVQYF. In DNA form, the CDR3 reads TGCAGCGTTGAAGGACAGGGGGCTACGGTGCAGTACTTC.

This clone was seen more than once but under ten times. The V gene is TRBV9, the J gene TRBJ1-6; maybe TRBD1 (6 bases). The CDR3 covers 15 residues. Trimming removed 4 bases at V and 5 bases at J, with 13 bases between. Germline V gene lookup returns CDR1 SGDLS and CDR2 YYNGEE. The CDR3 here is CASSRGGGNNSPLHF. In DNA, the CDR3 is TGTGCCAGCAGCCGAGGGGGGGGGAATAATTCACCCCTCCACTTT.

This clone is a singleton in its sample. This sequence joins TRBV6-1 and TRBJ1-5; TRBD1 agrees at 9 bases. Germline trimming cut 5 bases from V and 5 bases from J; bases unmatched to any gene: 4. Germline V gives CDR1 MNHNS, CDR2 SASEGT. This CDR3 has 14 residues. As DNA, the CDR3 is TGTGCCAGCAGTATGACAGGGGGGGATCAGCCCCAGCATTTT. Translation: CASSMTGGDQPQHF.

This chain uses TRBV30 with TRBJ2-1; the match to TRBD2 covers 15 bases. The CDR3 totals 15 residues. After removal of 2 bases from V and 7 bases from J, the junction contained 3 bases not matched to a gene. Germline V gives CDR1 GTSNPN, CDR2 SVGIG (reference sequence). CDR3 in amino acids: CAWSRTSGRGNEQFF. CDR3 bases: TGTGCCTGGAGTAGGACTAGCGGGAGGGGGAATGAGCAGTTCTTC.

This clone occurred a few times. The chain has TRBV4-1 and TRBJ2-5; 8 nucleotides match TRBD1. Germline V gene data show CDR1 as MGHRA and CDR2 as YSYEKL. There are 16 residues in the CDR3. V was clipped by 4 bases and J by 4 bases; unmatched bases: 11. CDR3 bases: TGCGCCAGCAGCCCCAGAGGACAGGGAATGGGAGAGACCCAGTACTTC. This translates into CASSPRGQGMGETQYF.

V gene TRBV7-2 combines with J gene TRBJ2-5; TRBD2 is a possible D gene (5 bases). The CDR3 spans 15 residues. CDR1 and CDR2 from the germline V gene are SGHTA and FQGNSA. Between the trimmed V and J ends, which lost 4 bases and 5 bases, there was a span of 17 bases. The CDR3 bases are TGTGCCAGCAGCTCTGGACCGAGGGTCCGGGAGACCCAGTACTTC. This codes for CASSSGPRVRETQYF.

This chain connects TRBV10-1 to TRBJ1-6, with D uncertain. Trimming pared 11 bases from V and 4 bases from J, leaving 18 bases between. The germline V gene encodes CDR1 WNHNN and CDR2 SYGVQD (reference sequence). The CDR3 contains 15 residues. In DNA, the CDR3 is TGCGCCGGCCGGTTGGGCAGCAATTATAATTCACCCCTCCACTTT. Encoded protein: CAGRLGSNYNSPLHF.

This CDR3 is CASSQTPGSGNTIYF. The CDR3 DNA is TGTGCCAGCAGCCAAACCCCCGGCTCTGGAAACACCATATATTTT. The rearrangement links TRBV3-1 (or the pseudogene TRBV3-2) to TRBJ1-3; D unclear. Trimming shortened V by 2 bases and J by 0 bases, and 8 bases separated the two germline ends. The CDR3 length is 15 residues. Germline V gene data show CDR1 as LGHDT and CDR2 as YNNKEL (reference sequence).

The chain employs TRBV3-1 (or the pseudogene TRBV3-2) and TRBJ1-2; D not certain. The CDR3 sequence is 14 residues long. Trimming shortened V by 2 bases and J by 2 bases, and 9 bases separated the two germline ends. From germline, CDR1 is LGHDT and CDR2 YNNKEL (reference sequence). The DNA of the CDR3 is TGTGCCAGCAGCCAACCCCAGACAAACTATGGCTACACCTTC. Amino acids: CASSQPQTNYGYTF.

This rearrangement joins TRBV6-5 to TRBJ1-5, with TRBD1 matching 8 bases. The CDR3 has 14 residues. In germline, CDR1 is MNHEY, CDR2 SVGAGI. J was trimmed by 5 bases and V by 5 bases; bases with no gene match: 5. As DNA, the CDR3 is TGTGCCAGCAGTAAACAGGGGGGGGATCAGCCCCAGCATTTT. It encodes CASSKQGGDQPQHF.

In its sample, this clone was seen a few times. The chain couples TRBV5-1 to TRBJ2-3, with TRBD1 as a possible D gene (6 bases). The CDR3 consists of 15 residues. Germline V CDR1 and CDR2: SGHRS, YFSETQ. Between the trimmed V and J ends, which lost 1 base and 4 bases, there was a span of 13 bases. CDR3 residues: CASSLSLGGPDTQYF. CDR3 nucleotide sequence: TGCGCCAGCAGCTTGTCTCTTGGGGGCCCAGATACGCAGTATTTT.

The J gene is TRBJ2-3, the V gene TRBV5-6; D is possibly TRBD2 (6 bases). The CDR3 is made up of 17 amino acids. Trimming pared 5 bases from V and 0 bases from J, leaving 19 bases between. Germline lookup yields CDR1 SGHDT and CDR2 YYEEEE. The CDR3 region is CASSRTMTSASTDTQYF. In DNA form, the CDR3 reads TGTGCCAGCAGTCGAACCATGACTAGTGCTAGCACAGATACGCAGTATTTT. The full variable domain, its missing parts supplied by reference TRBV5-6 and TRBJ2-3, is DAGVTQSPTHLIKTRGQQVTLRCSPKSGHDTVSWYQQALGQGPQFIFQYYEEEERQRGNFPDRFSGHQFPNYSSELNVNALLLGDSALYLCASSRTMTSASTDTQYFGPGTRLTVL.

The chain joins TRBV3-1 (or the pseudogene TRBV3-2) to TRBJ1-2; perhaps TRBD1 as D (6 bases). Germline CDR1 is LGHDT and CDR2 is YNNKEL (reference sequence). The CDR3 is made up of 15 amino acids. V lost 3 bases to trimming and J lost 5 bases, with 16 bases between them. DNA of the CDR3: TGTGCCAGCAGCCAGCTAACGACAGGAACTTATGGCTACACCTTC. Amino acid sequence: CASSQLTTGTYGYTF.

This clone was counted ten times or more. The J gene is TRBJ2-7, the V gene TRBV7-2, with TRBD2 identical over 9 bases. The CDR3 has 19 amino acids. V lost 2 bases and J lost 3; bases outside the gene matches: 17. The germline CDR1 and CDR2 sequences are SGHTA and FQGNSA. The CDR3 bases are TGTGCCAGCAGCTTAAGGGGCTTGATAAGCGGGAGGACAATCTACGAGCAGTACTTC. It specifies CASSLRGLISGRTIYEQYF.

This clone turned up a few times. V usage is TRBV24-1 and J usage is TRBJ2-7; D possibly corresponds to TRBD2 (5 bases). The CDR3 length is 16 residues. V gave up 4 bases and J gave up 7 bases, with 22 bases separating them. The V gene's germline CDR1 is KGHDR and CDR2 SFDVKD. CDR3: CATSDSLPGEGREQYF. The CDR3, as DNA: TGTGCCACCAGTGACAGCCTGCCGGGTGAGGGAAGGGAGCAGTACTTC.

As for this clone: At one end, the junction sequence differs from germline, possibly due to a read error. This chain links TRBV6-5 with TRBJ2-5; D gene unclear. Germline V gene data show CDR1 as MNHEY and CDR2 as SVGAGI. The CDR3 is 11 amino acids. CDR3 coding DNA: TGTGCCAGCAGTTACCAGGAGACCCAGTACTTC. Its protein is CASSYQETQYF.

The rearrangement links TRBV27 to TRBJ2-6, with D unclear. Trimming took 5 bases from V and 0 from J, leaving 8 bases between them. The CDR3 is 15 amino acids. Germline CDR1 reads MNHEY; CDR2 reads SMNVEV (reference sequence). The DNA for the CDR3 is TGTGCCAGCAGTCCCGGTTACTCTGGGGCCAACGTCCTGACTTTC. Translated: CASSPGYSGANVLTF. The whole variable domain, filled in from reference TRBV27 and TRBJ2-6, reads EAQVTQNPRYLITVTGKKLTVTCSQNMNHEYMSWYRQDPGLGLRQIYYSMNVEVTDKGDVPEGYKVSRKEKRNFPLILESPSPNQTSLYFCASSPGYSGANVLTFGAGSRLTVL.